Below, one TCR beta chain is given with its context. This record comes from a study of shared clonotypes between healthy human individuals. Across several immunoSEQ plates, the genomic DNA of each subset was split evenly. Sequenced by immunoSEQ multiplex PCR; TCRdb stores in-frame clones only, minus some. Here the sample spans some 2,000,000 clones, around 95% being singletons. CDR3 length equals 13 residues. Germline V gene sequence: CDR1 GTSNPN, CDR2 SVGIG (reference sequence). Trimming removed 0 bases at V and 7 bases at J, with 10 bases between. The TCR comes from a man aged 18 to 29 in good health. Sequencing was done on a sample of naive CD4+ T cells sorted from blood. Subset defined: CD45RA+ positively selected. The rearrangement links TRBV30 to TRBJ1-3, with D tentatively TRBD1 (5 bases). The CDR3 protein is CAWSVDRRNTIYF. The CDR3, as DNA: TGTGCCTGGAGTGTTGACAGACGGAACACCATATATTTT.